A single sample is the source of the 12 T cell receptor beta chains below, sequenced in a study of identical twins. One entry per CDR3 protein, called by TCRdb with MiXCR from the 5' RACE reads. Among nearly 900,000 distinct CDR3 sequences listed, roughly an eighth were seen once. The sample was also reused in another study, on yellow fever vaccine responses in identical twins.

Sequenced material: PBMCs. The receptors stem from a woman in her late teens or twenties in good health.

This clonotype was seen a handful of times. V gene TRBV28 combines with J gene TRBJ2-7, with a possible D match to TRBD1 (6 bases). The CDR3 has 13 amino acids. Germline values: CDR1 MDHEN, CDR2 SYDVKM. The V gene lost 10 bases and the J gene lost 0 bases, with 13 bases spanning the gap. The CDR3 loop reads CATIRDISYEQYF. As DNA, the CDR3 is TGTGCCACCATCCGGGACATCTCCTACGAGCAGTACTTC.

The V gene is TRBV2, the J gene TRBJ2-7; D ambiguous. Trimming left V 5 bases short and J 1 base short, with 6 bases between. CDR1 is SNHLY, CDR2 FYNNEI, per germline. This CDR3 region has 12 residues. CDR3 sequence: CASSTGSYEQYF. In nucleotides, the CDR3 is TGTGCCAGCAGTACCGGTTCCTACGAGCAGTACTTC.

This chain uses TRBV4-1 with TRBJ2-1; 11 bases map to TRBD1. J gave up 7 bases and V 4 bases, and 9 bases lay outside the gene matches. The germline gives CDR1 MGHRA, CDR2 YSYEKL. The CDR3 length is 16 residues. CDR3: CASSPRTGGVRNEQFF. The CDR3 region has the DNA TGCGCCAGCAGCCCACGGACAGGGGGCGTTAGAAATGAGCAGTTCTTC.

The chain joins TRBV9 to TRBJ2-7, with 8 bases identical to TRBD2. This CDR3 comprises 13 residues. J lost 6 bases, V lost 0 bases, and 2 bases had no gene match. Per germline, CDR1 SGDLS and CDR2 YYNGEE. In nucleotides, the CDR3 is TGTGCCAGCAGCGTAGGGGCGGGGGGCGAGCAGTACTTC. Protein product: CASSVGAGGEQYF.

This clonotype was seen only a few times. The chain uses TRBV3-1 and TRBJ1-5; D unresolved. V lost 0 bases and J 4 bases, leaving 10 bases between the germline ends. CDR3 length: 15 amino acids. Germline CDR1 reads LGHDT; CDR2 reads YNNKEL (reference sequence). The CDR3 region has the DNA TGTGCCAGCAGCCAAGATATCGGGGTGAATCAGCCCCAGCATTTT. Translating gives CASSQDIGVNQPQHF.

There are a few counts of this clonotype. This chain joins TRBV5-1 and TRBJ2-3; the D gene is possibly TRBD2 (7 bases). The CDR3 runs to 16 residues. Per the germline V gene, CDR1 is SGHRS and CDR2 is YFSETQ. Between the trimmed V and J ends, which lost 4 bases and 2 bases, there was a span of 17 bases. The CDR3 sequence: CASSPGRGGPTDTQYF. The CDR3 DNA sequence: TGCGCCAGCAGCCCCGGACGCGGGGGCCCCACAGATACGCAGTATTTT.

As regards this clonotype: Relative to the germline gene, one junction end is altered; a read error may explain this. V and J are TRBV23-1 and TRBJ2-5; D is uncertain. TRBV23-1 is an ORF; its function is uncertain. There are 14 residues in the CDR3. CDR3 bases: TGCGCCAGCAGTCAATTCAGACTGAAAGAGACCCAGTGCTTC. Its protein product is CASSQFRLKETQCF.

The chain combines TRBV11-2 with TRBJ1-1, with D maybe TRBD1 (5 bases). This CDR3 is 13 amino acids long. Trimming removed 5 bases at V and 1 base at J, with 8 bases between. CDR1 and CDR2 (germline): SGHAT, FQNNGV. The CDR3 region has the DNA TGTGCCAGCAGCATGGGACCGAACACTGAAGCTTTCTTT. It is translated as CASSMGPNTEAFF.

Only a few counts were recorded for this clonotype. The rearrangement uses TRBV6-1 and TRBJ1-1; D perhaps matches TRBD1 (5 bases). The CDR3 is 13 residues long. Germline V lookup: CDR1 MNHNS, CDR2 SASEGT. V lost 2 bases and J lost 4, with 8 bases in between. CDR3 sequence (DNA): TGTGCCAGCAGTGAATCAGGGTTCACTGAAGCTTTCTTT. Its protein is CASSESGFTEAFF.

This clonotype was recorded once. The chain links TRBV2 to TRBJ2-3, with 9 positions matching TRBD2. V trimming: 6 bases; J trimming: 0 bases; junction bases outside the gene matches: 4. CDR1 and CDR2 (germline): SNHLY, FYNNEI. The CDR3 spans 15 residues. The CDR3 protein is CASRKGLASTDTQYF. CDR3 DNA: TGTGCCAGCAGGAAGGGACTAGCTAGCACAGATACGCAGTATTTT.

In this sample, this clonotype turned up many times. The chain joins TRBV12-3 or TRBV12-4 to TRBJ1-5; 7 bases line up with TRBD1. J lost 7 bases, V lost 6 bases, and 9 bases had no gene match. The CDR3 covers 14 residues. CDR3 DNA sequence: TGTGCCAGCAGAATGAGGGACAGAGGGCAGCCCCAGCATTTT. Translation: CASRMRDRGQPQHF.

The CDR3 loop reads CASSPEGRRDTQYF. CDR3 DNA: TGCGCCAGCAGCCCGGAAGGGCGGCGTGATACGCAGTATTTT. V usage is TRBV4-1 and J usage is TRBJ2-3, with no clear D. Germline values: CDR1 MGHRA, CDR2 YSYEKL. The CDR3 consists of 14 residues. Trimming removed 4 bases from V and 6 bases from J, with 14 bases in between.